The 7 T cell receptor beta chains below all came from one sample that was sequenced in a study of blood T cell repertoires in COVID-19. TCRdb's table, derived via immunoSEQ multiplex PCR, lists solely in-frame clones and lacks some. The data contain some 250,000 clones, about 90% of them singletons. Sequenced input: peripheral blood. The source of these receptors is a woman in her 30s who had recovered from COVID-19.

CDR3 sequence (DNA): TGTGCCAGCAGCCCCTCGGTGGCGGACACTGAAGCTTTCTTT. The encoded protein is CASSPSVADTEAFF. The gene calls are TRBV7-9 and TRBJ1-1; no clear D gene. Trimming shortened V by 5 bases and J by 3 bases, and 13 bases separated the two germline ends. CDR3 size: 14 residues. Germline assignment: CDR1 SEHNR and CDR2 FQNEAQ (reference sequence). The whole variable domain, filled in from reference TRBV7-9 and TRBJ1-1, reads DTGVSQNPRHKITKRGQNVTFRCDPISEHNRLYWYRQTLGQGPEFLTYFQNEAQLEKSRLLSDRFSAERPKGSFSTLEIQRTEQGDSAMYLCASSPSVADTEAFFGQGTRLTVV.

This chain uses TRBV5-5 with TRBJ2-3, with D perhaps matching TRBD2 (6 bases). Germline CDR1 is SGHKS and CDR2 is YYEKEE (reference sequence). CDR3 length: 16 residues. Trimming pared 0 bases from V and 1 base from J, leaving 12 bases between. DNA of the CDR3: TGTGCCAGCAGCTTGGGTTCTAGCGCAGGCACAGATACGCAGTATTTT. It translates to CASSLGSSAGTDTQYF.

The chain employs TRBV9 and TRBJ2-3; 7 nucleotides line up with TRBD1. This CDR3 has 15 amino acids. The germline gives CDR1 SGDLS, CDR2 YYNGEE. V lost 0 bases, J lost 1 base, and 2 bases stayed unmatched. The DNA of the CDR3 is TGTGCCAGCAGCGTAGGACAGGGAGGCACAGATACGCAGTATTTT. Amino acid sequence: CASSVGQGGTDTQYF.

The V gene is TRBV27, the J gene TRBJ1-1; D ambiguous. Trimming pared 5 bases from V and 5 bases from J, leaving 15 bases between. From germline, CDR1 is MNHEY and CDR2 SMNVEV (reference sequence). The CDR3 has 14 amino acids. CDR3 sequence (DNA): TGTGCCAGCAGTGCGTTCCTCGCGGCTACTGAAGCTTTCTTT. Protein: CASSAFLAATEAFF.

The chain has TRBV4-2 and TRBJ2-2, with 11 bases matching TRBD2. CDR3 length: 18 residues. V shed 0 bases, J shed 5 bases, and the junction held 8 bases outside the gene matches. Germline CDR1 and CDR2: LGHNA and YNFKEQ. The CDR3 is CASSQEGSGGARTGELFF. The CDR3 DNA reads TGTGCCAGCAGCCAAGAAGGTAGCGGGGGGGCCCGGACCGGGGAGCTGTTTTTT.

This chain links TRBV9 with TRBJ2-1, with 7 positions matching TRBD1. With V trimmed by 0 bases and J by 9 bases, 9 bases remained unmatched. The CDR3 sequence is 15 residues long. Germline CDR1 SGDLS, CDR2 YYNGEE. The CDR3 DNA sequence: TGTGCCAGCAGCGTAGAGTCAGGGGGTAAGGGTGAGCAGTTCTTC. It yields the protein CASSVESGGKGEQFF. Using reference TRBV9 and TRBJ2-1 for the parts outside the CDR3, the full variable domain is DSGVTQTPKHLITATGQRVTLRCSPRSGDLSVYWYQQSLDQGLQFLIQYYNGEERAKGNILERFSAQQFPDLHSELNLSSLELGDSALYFCASSVESGGKGEQFFGPGTRLTVL.

The chain uses TRBV12-5 and TRBJ1-1, with a weak D call TRBD1 (6 bases). CDR3 length equals 13 residues. The V end was cut by 8 bases, the J end by 4 bases, with 14 bases between. Germline V lookup: CDR1 LGHNT, CDR2 FRNRAP. CDR3 DNA sequence: TGTGCTAGTTCGTACAGGGCTTCCACTGAAGCTTTCTTT. Translation gives CASSYRASTEAFF.